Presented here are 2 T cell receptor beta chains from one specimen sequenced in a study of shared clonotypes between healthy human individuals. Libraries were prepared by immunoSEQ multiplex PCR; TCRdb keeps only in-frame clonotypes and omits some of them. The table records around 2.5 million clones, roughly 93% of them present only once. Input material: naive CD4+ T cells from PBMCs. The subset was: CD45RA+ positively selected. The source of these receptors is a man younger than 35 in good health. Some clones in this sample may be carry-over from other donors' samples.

The CDR3 bases are TGTGCCAGCAGCTCCCGGGACTGGTCCTACAATGAGCAGTTCTTC. Its translation is CASSSRDWSYNEQFF. The rearrangement joins TRBV27 to TRBJ2-1; possible D gene TRBD2, 6 bases. The CDR3 runs 15 residues. In germline, CDR1 is MNHEY, CDR2 SMNVEV (reference sequence). V shed 6 bases and J shed 1 base, with 13 bases lying between them.

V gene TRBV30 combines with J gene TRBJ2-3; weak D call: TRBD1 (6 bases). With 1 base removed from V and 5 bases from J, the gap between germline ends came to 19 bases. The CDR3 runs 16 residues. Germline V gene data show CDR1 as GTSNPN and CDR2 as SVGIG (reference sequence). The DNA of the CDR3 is TGTGCCTGGAGTGGGTGGGGGCAACCTTCGGTAGATACGCAGTATTTT. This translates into CAWSGWGQPSVDTQYF.